What follows are 21 T cell receptor beta chains derived from one specimen sequenced in a study of shared clonotypes between healthy human individuals. This table comes from immunoSEQ multiplex PCR, and its TCRdb copy is limited to in-frame clones, with some not included. The table lists roughly 2 million clones, approximately 95% of them singletons. The sequencing sample was made of naive CD4+ T cells sorted from blood. The subset here: CD45RA+ positively selected. These receptors were taken from a man between 18 and 35 years old in good health.

This clone appeared once. The rearrangement links TRBV1 to TRBJ1-5; the D call TRBD1 from the table was never checked on the DNA. TRBV1 is tagged as a pseudogene. The CDR3 contains 17 residues. In DNA, the CDR3 is TGCACCAGCAGCCATATCACGGCAGGGGTGAGCAATCAGCCCCAGCATTTT. Its translation: CTSSHITAGVSNQPQHF.

The genes are TRBV5-1 and TRBJ2-3, with D perhaps being TRBD1 or TRBD2 (6 bases each). V was pared by 2 bases and J by 2 bases, with 12 bases between. The CDR3 has 15 residues. CDR1 SGHRS and CDR2 YFSETQ come from the germline V gene. The CDR3 sequence: CASSFLAGHTDTQYF. CDR3 coding DNA: TGCGCCAGCAGCTTTCTTGCGGGACACACAGATACGCAGTATTTT.

This rearrangement joins TRBV5-1 to TRBJ2-7; the match to TRBD1 covers 7 bases. The CDR3 has 13 residues. Germline CDR1 SGHRS, CDR2 YFSETQ. V lost 6 bases, J lost 2 bases, and 5 bases stayed unmatched. DNA of the CDR3: TGCGCCAGCAAATCGGGACAGACCTACGAGCAGTACTTC. Translated: CASKSGQTYEQYF.

This chain connects TRBV2 to TRBJ2-2; TRBD1 or TRBD2 may be the D gene (6 bases each). The V and J ends lost 1 base and 3 bases respectively, with 15 bases between them. CDR1 and CDR2 (germline): SNHLY, FYNNEI. The CDR3 runs to 17 residues. Here the CDR3 reads CASSEESGGPDTGELFF. In nucleotides, the CDR3 is TGTGCCAGCAGTGAAGAGAGTGGGGGGCCGGACACCGGGGAGCTGTTTTTT.

The chain has TRBV30 and TRBJ1-1; D is perhaps TRBD1 (6 bases). Trimming stripped 2 bases from V and 0 bases from J, with 25 bases between. Germline V gives CDR1 GTSNPN, CDR2 SVGIG (reference sequence). This CDR3 spans 19 amino acids. The CDR3 coding sequence is TGTGCCTGGAGTCGTACGCCTTTTCCGGGACACCCCATGAACACTGAAGCTTTCTTT. The encoded protein is CAWSRTPFPGHPMNTEAFF.

J is TRBJ2-3 and V is TRBV5-1; 12 bases are a match to TRBD2. V lost 0 bases and J lost 6; bases outside the gene matches: 5. In germline, CDR1 is SGHRS, CDR2 YFSETQ. The CDR3 runs 16 residues. The CDR3 reads CASSLGLAGDIDTQYF. The CDR3 coding sequence is TGCGCCAGCAGCTTGGGACTAGCGGGGGACATCGATACGCAGTATTTT.

This chain connects TRBV11-3 to TRBJ1-2; 9 nucleotides agree with TRBD1. CDR3 length: 12 amino acids. V lost 4 bases, J lost 14 bases, and 8 bases stayed unmatched. Per germline, CDR1 SGHNT and CDR2 YENEEA. The CDR3 region is CASSSPGQGLTF. For the CDR3, the DNA is TGTGCCAGCAGCTCGCCGGGACAGGGTTTAACCTTC.

A single count supports this clone. The J gene is TRBJ2-1, the V gene TRBV7-2; 9 nucleotides match TRBD2. There are 14 residues in the CDR3. CDR1 is SGHTA, CDR2 FQGNSA, per germline. V lost 5 bases and J lost 6; bases outside the gene matches: 5. This CDR3 reads CASSAGLAVNEQFF. The DNA of the CDR3 is TGTGCCAGCAGCGCGGGACTAGCCGTCAATGAGCAGTTCTTC.

The CDR3 reads CASSPRNTDTQYF. CDR3 sequence (DNA): TGTGCCAGCAGCCCCCGGAACACAGATACGCAGTATTTT. The gene calls are TRBV13 and TRBJ2-3; D is uncertain. The CDR3 consists of 13 residues. V lost 5 bases to trimming and J lost 2 bases, with 8 bases between them. In germline, CDR1 is PRHDT, CDR2 FYEKMQ (reference sequence).

This clone was observed a single time. V usage is TRBV6-1 and J usage is TRBJ2-7; TRBD1 matches at 10 bases. Germline-derived CDR1 and CDR2 are MNHNS and SASEGT. This CDR3 region has 15 residues. Trimming removed 7 bases from V and 4 bases from J; junction bases left unmatched: 10. The CDR3 protein is CASTSDRGYLYEQYF. CDR3 in DNA: TGTGCCAGCACTTCGGACAGGGGGTACTTATACGAGCAGTACTTC.

This chain connects TRBV4-3 to TRBJ1-2; 9 bases are shared with TRBD1. The CDR3 is 16 residues long. CDR1 LGHNA and CDR2 YSLEER come from the germline V gene. V lost 1 base, J lost 5 bases, and 8 bases stayed unmatched. CDR3 residues: CASSQVGQGREYGYTF. CDR3 DNA: TGCGCCAGCAGCCAAGTGGGACAGGGACGGGAGTATGGCTACACCTTC.

This chain joins TRBV7-2 and TRBJ1-4, with D maybe TRBD1 (5 bases). Germline CDR1 is SGHTA and CDR2 is FQGNSA. The CDR3 has 14 residues. The germline V and J ends were trimmed by 6 bases and 6 bases, with 14 bases remaining between them. CDR3 loop: CASSSARGDEKLFF. The DNA of the CDR3 is TGTGCCAGCAGTTCCGCGCGAGGGGATGAAAAACTGTTTTTT.

The chain uses TRBV5-4 and TRBJ2-1; D remains unclear. Germline lookup yields CDR1 SGHNT and CDR2 YYREEE (reference sequence). The CDR3 is made up of 14 amino acids. V lost 0 bases, J lost 8 bases, and 12 bases lay in between. The CDR3 DNA reads as TGTGCCAGCAGCTTGGGGCACATAGTGGATGAGCAGTTCTTC. This gives the protein CASSLGHIVDEQFF.

V is TRBV6-1 and J is TRBJ1-1, with D possibly being TRBD1 (6 bases). Germline loops: CDR1 MNHNS, CDR2 SASEGT. The V and J ends lost 3 bases and 9 bases respectively, with 14 bases between them. This CDR3 has 13 amino acids. In DNA form, the CDR3 reads TGTGCCAGCAGTGAGCAGGGGCTGACCCAAGCTTTCTTT. This codes for CASSEQGLTQAFF.

This chain uses TRBV5-1 with TRBJ2-3, with 7 bases matching TRBD1. V shed 7 bases, J shed 1 base, and the junction held 6 bases outside the gene matches. This CDR3 spans 14 amino acids. CDR1 and CDR2 from the germline V gene are SGHRS and YFSETQ. CDR3 DNA sequence: TGCGCCAGCGGCTGGGACAGCCGCACAGATACGCAGTATTTT. It is translated as CASGWDSRTDTQYF.

The gene calls are TRBV5-4 and TRBJ2-3; the D is unclear. Germline V gives CDR1 SGHNT, CDR2 YYREEE (reference sequence). The CDR3 runs 13 residues. V gave up 4 bases and J gave up 4 bases, with 10 bases separating them. The CDR3: CASSGIEADTQYF. CDR3 coding DNA: TGTGCCAGCAGCGGGATAGAAGCAGATACGCAGTATTTT.

The sample holds one count of this clone. The chain employs TRBV10-3 and TRBJ1-3; the D is unclear. This CDR3 is built from 13 residues. V was cut by 10 bases and J by 2 bases, with 12 bases left in between. Germline V gives CDR1 ENHRY, CDR2 SYGVKD. CDR3 coding DNA: TGTGCCACGGTGCTCGGTACTGGAAACACCATATATTTT. This sequence encodes CATVLGTGNTIYF.

The CDR3 region is CASRDSGGYEQYF. The CDR3 DNA is TGTGCCAGCAGGGACAGCGGTGGCTACGAGCAGTACTTC. The V and J genes are TRBV2 and TRBJ2-7, with a possible D match to TRBD1 (6 bases). This CDR3 has 13 residues. Per germline, CDR1 SNHLY and CDR2 FYNNEI. V was trimmed by 6 bases and J by 3 bases, leaving 12 bases between them.

This chain links TRBV7-9 with TRBJ2-3, with D hard to call. There are 14 residues in the CDR3. In germline, CDR1 is SEHNR, CDR2 FQNEAQ (reference sequence). Trimming stripped 6 bases from V and 3 bases from J, with 13 bases between. The CDR3 sequence is CASSPSGPTDTQYF. The CDR3 coding sequence is TGTGCCAGCAGTCCATCAGGCCCGACAGATACGCAGTATTTT.

The chain carries TRBV5-6 and TRBJ1-3; D not certain. Trimming removed 3 bases from V and 0 bases from J, with 10 bases in between. The CDR3 has 15 residues. The germline V gene has CDR1 SGHDT and CDR2 YYEEEE. The CDR3 reads CASSSTPNSGNTIYF. Here the CDR3 DNA reads TGTGCCAGCAGCTCCACTCCCAACTCTGGAAACACCATATATTTT.

The gene calls are TRBV25-1 and TRBJ1-2; D gene unclear. Germline values: CDR1 MGHDK, CDR2 SYGVNS. The CDR3 sequence is 13 residues long. V lost 9 bases and J lost 5, with 16 bases in between. CDR3 amino acids: CARKTRSRYGYTF. The DNA of the CDR3 is TGTGCCAGGAAGACCAGGTCTAGGTATGGCTACACCTTC.